A selection of T cell receptor beta chains follows, all from one sample in a study of blood T cell repertoires in COVID-19. Some clones are missing from TCRdb's copy, which holds only in-frame ones; the method was immunoSEQ multiplex PCR. In the table there are approximately 150,000 clones, roughly 88% of which are singletons. Sequenced: peripheral blood. The receptors here all came from a woman aged 45 to 65 with acute or convalescent COVID-19. The CDR3 runs from the conserved cysteine through the conserved F or W. The order of the fields is J gene, clone size, V gene, D gene, CDR3 DNA, CDR3 protein. D genes are given only for firm matches. Rows give clone size only sometimes, using once, few, many, or a class for an expanded clone.

TRBJ2-7 | NA | TRBV2 | NA | TGTGCCAGCAGTTATAACTACGAGCAGTACTTC | CASSYNYEQYF
TRBJ1-3 | NA | TRBV9 | NA | TGTGCCAGCAGCCCCCAGGTTCCTCACTCTGGAAACACCATATATTTT | CASSPQVPHSGNTIYF
TRBJ1-4 | NA | TRBV7-9 | NA | TGTGCCAGCAGCTTACAGGCAACTAATGAAAAACTGTTTTTT | CASSLQATNEKLFF
TRBJ2-1 | NA | TRBV19 | TRBD2 | TGTGCCAGTAGTATGTCGGGGAGGGGAAACAATGAGCAGTTCTTC | CASSMSGRGNNEQFF
TRBJ1-5 | NA | TRBV6-5 | NA | TGTGCCAGCAGTCCAAGGGACAAGGGGAATCAGCCCCAGCATTTT | CASSPRDKGNQPQHF
TRBJ2-6 | once | TRBV19 | TRBD1 | TGTGCCAGTAGTATAGACCCGGGACAGAGCTCTGGGGCCAACGTCCTGACTTTC | CASSIDPGQSSGANVLTF
TRBJ2-7 | NA | TRBV12-3/TRBV12-4 | NA | TGTGCCAGCAGTTTAGTCAGTAGCAACGAGCAGTACTTC | CASSLVSSNEQYF
TRBJ2-7 | NA | TRBV9 | TRBD2 | TGTGCCAGCAGCGTAGCGGGTAGCGGGATCTACGAGCAGTACTTC | CASSVAGSGIYEQYF
TRBJ2-2 | few | TRBV5-1 | NA | TGCGCCAGCAGCTTATCCCAGGGAAACACCGGGGAGCTGTTTTTT | CASSLSQGNTGELFF
TRBJ2-3 | NA | TRBV10-1 | TRBD2 | TGCGCCAGAGCCCGGACTAGCGGGAATTCAGATACGCAGTATTTT | CARARTSGNSDTQYF
TRBJ1-5 | few | TRBV28 | NA | TGTGCCAGCAGTTTCCGCAGGTACGATCAGCCCCAGCATTTT | CASSFRRYDQPQHF
TRBJ1-5 | NA | TRBV29-1 | NA | TGCAGCGTTGTTGGCAGGGATGGACTAGGCAATCAGCCCCAGCATTTT | CSVVGRDGLGNQPQHF
TRBJ1-5 | NA | TRBV5-6 | NA | TGTGCCAGCAGCTTGGCCGGGGGCAATCAGCCCCAGCATTTT | CASSLAGGNQPQHF
TRBJ2-5 | NA | TRBV29-1 | TRBD2 | TGCAGCGTTGGGAGGGGGACTAGCGGTTCGGAGACCCAGTACTTC | CSVGRGTSGSETQYF
TRBJ1-2 | NA | TRBV7-9 | NA | TGTGCCAGCAGCTTGGGGGCGTTCCAGAACTATGGCTACACCTTC | CASSLGAFQNYGYTF
TRBJ2-1 | NA | TRBV29-1 | TRBD2 | TGCAGCGCTGGGACTAGCGGGAGGGCCTTTAGCAATGAGCAGTTCTTC | CSAGTSGRAFSNEQFF
TRBJ2-7 | NA | TRBV5-1 | NA | TGCGCCAGCAGCCCGACAGGAGGCTACGAGCAGTACTTC | CASSPTGGYEQYF
TRBJ1-5 | NA | TRBV11-2 | NA | TGTGCCAGCAGCTTAGATTTCCAGGATGGCAATCAGCCCCAGCATTTT | CASSLDFQDGNQPQHF
TRBJ1-2 | NA | TRBV19 | NA | TGTGCCAGTACCCCCAGGAACTATGGCTACACCTTC | CASTPRNYGYTF
TRBJ1-1 | few | TRBV28 | TRBD1 | TGTGCCAGCAGATCGGACAGGGGACACACTGAAGCTTTCTTT | CASRSDRGHTEAFF
TRBJ2-4 | NA | TRBV6-6 | TRBD1 | TGTGCCAGCAGTCCCGAACAGGGGGGAATAGCCAAAAACATTCAGTACTTC | CASSPEQGGIAKNIQYF
TRBJ1-2 | NA | TRBV7-9 | TRBD1 | TGTGCCAGCAGCGTTGGGACAGGGTATGGCTACACCTTC | CASSVGTGYGYTF
TRBJ1-1 | few | TRBV11-2 | NA | TGTGCCAGCAGCTTAGGGAGGATGGGCACTGAAGCTTTCTTT | CASSLGRMGTEAFF
TRBJ1-1 | NA | TRBV7-8 | NA | TGTGCCAGCAGCTTTATAGGGCGGGACACTGAAGCTTTCTTT | CASSFIGRDTEAFF